This T cell receptor (beta chain) was observed in a study of CD8+CD57+ T cells in acquired aplastic anemia. Genomic DNA provided the template from which TCR beta VDJ and CDR3 profiles were obtained. TCRdb processed the reads anew with MiXCR; each CDR3 protein has one entry. The table lists 150,000 to 200,000 distinct CDR3 sequences, about 45% of them singletons, with 0.85% to 1.3% in the top ten. Germline V gene lookup returns CDR1 SGHTA and CDR2 FQGNSA. CDR3 size: 13 residues. Germline trimming cut 8 bases from V and 6 bases from J; bases unmatched to any gene: 6. Sequenced patients had shown CD8+CD57+ cell expansion by flow cytometry. Everyone among the patients had severe acquired aplastic anemia.

This TCR derives from a human donor with aplastic anemia. J is TRBJ1-4 and V is TRBV7-2, with TRBD1 matching 7 bases. Sequencing was done on a sample of sorted CD4+, CD8+, or CD8+CD57+ T cells (not recorded which) from PBMCs. This CDR3 is CASADRTHEKLFF. The CDR3 DNA is TGTGCCAGCGCGGACAGGACCCATGAAAAACTGTTTTTT. The full variable domain, completed using reference TRBV7-2 and TRBJ1-4, is GAGVSQSPSNKVTEKGKDVELRCDPISGHTALYWYRQSLGQGLEFLIYFQGNSAPDKSGLPSDRFSAERTGGSVSTLTIQRTQQEDSAVYLCASADRTHEKLFFGSGTQLSVL.